This T cell receptor beta chain was profiled in a study of CD8 T cells in Susac syndrome. There are 15 residues in the CDR3. The germline gives CDR1 DFQATT, CDR2 SNEGSKA (reference sequence). After removal of 1 base from V and 5 bases from J, the junction contained 4 bases not matched to a gene. Random hexamers served to reverse transcribe roughly 0.45 to 1 ug RNA. TCRdb fed the immunoSEQ multiplex PCR reads into MiXCR, producing one record per CDR3 protein. The table has approximately 200,000 distinct CDR3 sequences, 95% seen once. J is TRBJ2-7 and V is TRBV20-1; 14 nucleotides match TRBD2. The sequence came from a human donor with multiple sclerosis. The sample comprised CD4+ T cells from PBMCs. The CDR3 loop reads CSARAGLAGGHEQYF. The CDR3 coding sequence is TGCAGTGCTAGAGCAGGACTAGCGGGGGGACACGAGCAGTACTTC.